This entry features one TCR beta chain sequence. The germline V gene encodes CDR1 WSHSY and CDR2 SAAADI. With 2 bases clipped from V and 4 bases from J, the junction kept 8 bases outside the gene matches. The CDR3 extends over 16 amino acids. The data were obtained in a study of blood T cell repertoires in COVID-19. In the study overall: The United States, Italy and Spain were the sources of the acute and convalescent COVID-19 samples. In each case, the material was cDNA or gDNA derived from T cells, B-cell-depleted T cells, or PBMCs.

Original data processing: How many nucleated cells were present was estimated from reference gene primer amplification. Assay used: immunoSEQ multiplex PCR; TCRdb lists only in-frame clones, some missing. V and J calls and clone size are given by that table; D and trimming were obtained from the DNA. The table records 470,000 or so clones, about 89% of them present only once. Sequenced: peripheral blood. The chain couples TRBV10-2 to TRBJ2-3; 8 nucleotides match TRBD1. This receptor was identified in a woman aged 25-40 years with acute or convalescent COVID-19. CDR3 DNA sequence: TGCGCCAGCAGTGAGAACAGGGGGGTACGTGCAGATACGCAGTATTTT. Residues: CASSENRGVRADTQYF.